These 17 T cell receptor beta chains share one sample of origin, sequenced in a study of beta chain features in type 1 diabetes. Regarding the study as a whole: Across all four CD4+ subsets, people with type 1 diabetes showed modestly shorter TCRB CDR3s.

As every portion of the isolated RNA was reverse transcribed, the sequencing read expressed TCRB transcripts. Profiled with immunoSEQ multiplex PCR; TCRdb holds only in-frame clones, not every one. Of roughly 53,000 clones in the sample, around 45% were seen once. What these receptors recognize is not known. Sequencing was done on a sample of Tregs from blood. The receptors originated from a man under 40 with type 1 diabetes.

The V and J genes are TRBV7-2 and TRBJ2-2, with TRBD1 matching over 11 bases. Germline CDR1 SGHTA, CDR2 FQGNSA. CDR3 length: 16 amino acids. The V segment lost 4 bases and the J segment 4 bases; nucleotides outside the gene matches: 5. CDR3 in amino acids: CASSYSGTGGTGELFF. In DNA form, the CDR3 reads TGTGCCAGCAGCTATAGTGGGACAGGGGGCACCGGGGAGCTGTTTTTT.

This clone was found a few times. This chain joins TRBV27 and TRBJ2-7; 8 bases map to TRBD2. The CDR3 runs 14 residues. Germline V gene lookup returns CDR1 MNHEY and CDR2 SMNVEV (reference sequence). J lost 3 bases, V lost 5 bases, and 6 bases had no gene match. CDR3 sequence (DNA): TGTGCCAGCAGTAGTAACCTAGCGGGCTACGAGCAGTACTTC. Its translation: CASSSNLAGYEQYF.

This chain uses TRBV28 with TRBJ1-2; D gene unclear. Looked up from germline, CDR1 is MDHEN and CDR2 is SYDVKM. V shed 5 bases and J shed 10 bases, with 14 bases lying between them. This CDR3 spans 12 amino acids. DNA for the CDR3: TGTGCCAGCAGTGGGCCAATTCAAGACTACACCTTC. Its protein product is CASSGPIQDYTF.

V is TRBV7-8 and J is TRBJ2-5, with 11 bases matching TRBD1. The CDR3 length is 16 residues. Germline V gene sequence: CDR1 SGHVS, CDR2 FQNEAQ. The V gene end was trimmed by 4 bases and the J gene end by 7 bases; junction bases not matched to a gene: 11. The CDR3 nucleotides are TGTGCCAGCAGCTCCAAGGGCGGGACAGGGGGAGGGACCCAGTACTTC. Translated: CASSSKGGTGGGTQYF.

This clone came up a few times. The chain carries TRBV28 and TRBJ2-2; 12 bases are a match to TRBD1. Germline V gene lookup returns CDR1 MDHEN and CDR2 SYDVKM. V lost 5 bases and J lost 6; bases outside the gene matches: 7. The CDR3 totals 16 residues. The chain's CDR3 is CASSGTGGGRAGELFF. As DNA, the CDR3 is TGTGCCAGCAGTGGGACAGGGGGCGGACGAGCCGGGGAGCTGTTTTTT.

This chain joins TRBV7-2 and TRBJ2-5; D is unclear. The CDR3 is made up of 13 amino acids. Germline CDR1 SGHTA, CDR2 FQGNSA. V shed 0 bases and J shed 3 bases, with 5 bases lying between them. CDR3 residues: CASSLASKETQYF. The DNA for the CDR3 is TGTGCCAGCAGCTTAGCGTCCAAAGAGACCCAGTACTTC.

The genes are TRBV15 and TRBJ1-5; D is ambiguous. V was shortened by 0 bases and J by 2 bases, with 14 bases between the two germline ends. CDR3 size: 17 residues. Per germline, CDR1 LNHNV and CDR2 YYDKDF (reference sequence). This CDR3 reads CATSRDSGEAGNQPQHF. The CDR3, as DNA: TGTGCCACCAGCAGAGATTCCGGGGAAGCGGGCAATCAGCCCCAGCATTTT.

The chain recombines TRBV10-3 with TRBJ2-5; the D gene is possibly TRBD1 (5 bases). The CDR3 totals 14 residues. Germline CDR1 reads ENHRY; CDR2 reads SYGVKD. Trimming stripped 3 bases from V and 7 bases from J, with 15 bases between. CDR3 in amino acids: CAISDVARVGTQYF. The CDR3 DNA reads TGTGCCATCAGTGATGTGGCCAGGGTTGGGACCCAGTACTTC.

The genes are TRBV4-2 and TRBJ2-7, with D possibly matching TRBD2 (5 bases). Germline lookup yields CDR1 LGHNA and CDR2 YNFKEQ. CDR3 length: 14 residues. Trimming cost V 2 bases and J 3 bases, with 11 bases left between them. The CDR3 DNA follows: TGTGCCAGCAGCCAACAGCAAGAGGGCTACGAGCAGTACTTC. Translating gives CASSQQQEGYEQYF.

The chain carries TRBV7-6 and TRBJ1-3; 8 bases align to TRBD1. The V gene's germline CDR1 is SGHVS and CDR2 FNYEAQ. The CDR3 contains 17 residues. J lost 0 bases, V lost 0 bases, and 4 bases had no gene match. The CDR3 sequence: CASSLATQGASGNTIYF. For the CDR3, the DNA is TGTGCCAGCAGCTTAGCGACTCAGGGGGCCTCTGGAAACACCATATATTTT.

The chain joins TRBV19 to TRBJ1-2; D might be TRBD1 (6 bases). V was trimmed by 5 bases and J by 3 bases, leaving 7 bases between them. This CDR3 spans 12 amino acids. CDR1 is LNHDA and CDR2 is SQIVND in the germline V gene (reference sequence). CDR3 nucleotide sequence: TGTGCCAGTAGTGGGGGCTACTATGGCTACACCTTC. Encoded protein: CASSGGYYGYTF.

This clone showed up just a few times. V and J are TRBV7-8 and TRBJ2-2; 10 positions agree with TRBD2. J gave up 5 bases and V 6 bases, and 6 bases lay outside the gene matches. CDR3 length: 15 residues. Germline V gene lookup returns CDR1 SGHVS and CDR2 FQNEAQ. CDR3 nucleotide sequence: TGTGCCAGCAGTTCTAGCGGGAGCTGGACCGGGGAGCTGTTTTTT. It codes for CASSSSGSWTGELFF.

This clone has just a few counts. The chain joins TRBV28 to TRBJ1-5, with D hard to call. Trimming took 3 bases from V and 5 from J, leaving 11 bases between them. The CDR3 extends over 14 amino acids. Germline lookup yields CDR1 MDHEN and CDR2 SYDVKM. The CDR3 region has the DNA TGTGCCAGCAGTTTGGCCCTCCGCCATCAGCCCCAGCATTTT. Protein sequence: CASSLALRHQPQHF.

The chain carries TRBV11-2 and TRBJ2-5; D is unclear. Germline V CDR1 and CDR2: SGHAT, FQNNGV. V lost 3 bases and J lost 4, with 6 bases in between. The CDR3 is 12 amino acids. DNA of the CDR3: TGTGCCAGCAGCTTTCCTCGAGAGACCCAGTACTTC. Its translation is CASSFPRETQYF.

This clone was recorded a few times. V usage is TRBV29-1 and J usage is TRBJ1-1; the D is unclear. Between the trimmed V and J ends, which lost 0 bases and 0 bases, there was a span of 11 bases. Looked up from germline, CDR1 is SQVTM and CDR2 is ANQGSEA. The CDR3 spans 15 residues. The CDR3 loop reads CSVEDRRRMNTEAFF. The CDR3 DNA reads as TGCAGCGTTGAAGATAGGAGGAGGATGAACACTGAAGCTTTCTTT.

The chain carries TRBV2 and TRBJ2-5, with 9 bases lining up with TRBD1. V was clipped by 6 bases and J by 11 bases; unmatched bases: 10. Germline V gives CDR1 SNHLY, CDR2 FYNNEI. This CDR3 is built from 13 residues. Written as DNA, the CDR3 is TGTGCCAGCAGGTGGGACAGGGCTCGGGAGCAGTACTTC. It yields the protein CASRWDRAREQYF.

The chain employs TRBV5-6 and TRBJ2-7; D uncertain. The germline CDR1 and CDR2 sequences are SGHDT and YYEEEE. The CDR3 has 13 residues. The V and J ends lost 0 bases and 2 bases respectively, with 6 bases between them. Here the CDR3 DNA reads TGTGCCAGCAGCTTGGGTACAACCTACGAGCAGTACTTC. Amino acid sequence: CASSLGTTYEQYF.